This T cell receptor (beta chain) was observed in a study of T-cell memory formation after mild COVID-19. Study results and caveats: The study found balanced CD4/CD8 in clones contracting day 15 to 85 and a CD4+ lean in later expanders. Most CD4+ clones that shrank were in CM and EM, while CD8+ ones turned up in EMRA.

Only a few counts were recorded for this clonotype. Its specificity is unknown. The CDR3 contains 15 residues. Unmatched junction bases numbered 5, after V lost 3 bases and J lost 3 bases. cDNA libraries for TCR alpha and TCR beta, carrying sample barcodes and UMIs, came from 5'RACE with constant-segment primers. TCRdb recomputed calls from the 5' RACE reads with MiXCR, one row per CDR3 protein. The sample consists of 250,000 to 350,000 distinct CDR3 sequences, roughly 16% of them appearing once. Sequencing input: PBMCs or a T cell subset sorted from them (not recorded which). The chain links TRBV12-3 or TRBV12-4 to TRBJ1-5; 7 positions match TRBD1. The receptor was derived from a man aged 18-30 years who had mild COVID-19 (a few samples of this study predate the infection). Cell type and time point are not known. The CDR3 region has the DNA TGTGCCAGCAGTTTGCGGGACAGCTTCAATCAGCCCCAGCATTTT. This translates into CASSLRDSFNQPQHF.